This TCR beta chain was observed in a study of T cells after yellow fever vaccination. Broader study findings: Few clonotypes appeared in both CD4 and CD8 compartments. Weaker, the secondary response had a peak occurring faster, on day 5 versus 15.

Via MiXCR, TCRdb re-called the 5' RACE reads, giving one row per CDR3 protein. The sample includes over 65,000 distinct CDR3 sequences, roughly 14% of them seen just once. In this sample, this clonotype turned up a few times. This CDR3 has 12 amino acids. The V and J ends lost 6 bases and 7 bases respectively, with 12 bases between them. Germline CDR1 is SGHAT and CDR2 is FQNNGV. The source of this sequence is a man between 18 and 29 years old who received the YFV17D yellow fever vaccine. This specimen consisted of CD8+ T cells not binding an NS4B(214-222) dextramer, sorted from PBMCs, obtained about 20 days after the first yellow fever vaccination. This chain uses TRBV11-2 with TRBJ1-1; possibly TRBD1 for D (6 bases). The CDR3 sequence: CASRRGRGEAFF. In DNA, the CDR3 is TGTGCCAGCAGGCGGGGGCGGGGTGAAGCTTTCTTT. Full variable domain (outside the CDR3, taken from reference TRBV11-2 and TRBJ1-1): EAGVAQSPRYKIIEKRQSVAFWCNPISGHATLYWYQQILGQGPKLLIQFQNNGVVDDSQLPKDRFSAERLKGVDSTLKIQPAKLEDSAVYLCASRRGRGEAFFGQGTRLTVV.